This is a list of T cell receptor beta chains from one sample in a study of early T cells in non-severe SARS-CoV-2 infection. In TCRdb, the 5' RACE reads were re-called with MiXCR into one record per CDR3 protein. The sample holds some 26,000 distinct CDR3 sequences, approximately 4.8% seen once. Material: whole blood. The origin of the receptors is an adult who was a healthcare worker with PCR-confirmed SARS-CoV-2 infection or an uninfected control (not recorded which). CDR3s include the opening cysteine and the closing phenylalanine or tryptophan. A D gene is named only where the DNA matches it firmly. Only part of the rows carry a size: once, few, many, or a class if the clone is expanded.

CSVDLGQGETQYF | TGCAGCGTTGATTTGGGACAGGGAGAGACCCAGTACTTC | TRBV29-1 | many | 13 | TRBJ2-5 | TRBD1
CASSQDSVDEQYF | TGTGCCAGCAGCCAAGATTCGGTGGACGAGCAGTACTTC | TRBV14 | many | 13 | TRBJ2-7 | NA
CAWALSSEQPQHF | TGTGCCTGGGCTCTGTCGTCGGAACAGCCCCAGCATTTT | TRBV30 | many | 13 | TRBJ1-5 | NA
CASGGSGNTIYF | TGTGCCAGCGGAGGGTCTGGAAACACCATATATTTT | TRBV4-2 | medium-sized | 12 | TRBJ1-3 | NA
CATRTVNTEAFF | TGCGCCACCAGGACGGTTAACACTGAAGCTTTCTTT | TRBV10-1 | many | 12 | TRBJ1-1 | NA
CAWSPGDSYGYTF | TGTGCCTGGAGTCCCGGTGACAGTTATGGCTACACCTTC | TRBV30 | many | 13 | TRBJ1-2 | NA
CASSPIRDYEQYF | TGTGCCAGCAGCCCAATCCGGGACTACGAGCAGTACTTC | TRBV7-2 | many | 13 | TRBJ2-7 | NA
CASSPGQYSFDEQFF | TGTGCCAGCAGTCCGGGACAGTACTCTTTCGATGAGCAGTTCTTC | TRBV6-5 | many | 15 | TRBJ2-1 | TRBD1
CASSVVSGGEQYF | TGTGCCAGCAGCGTAGTTTCAGGGGGCGAGCAGTACTTC | TRBV9 | many | 13 | TRBJ2-7 | TRBD1
CAWSVPTVTNGYTF | TGTGCCTGGAGTGTACCGACAGTTACCAATGGCTACACCTTC | TRBV30 | many | 14 | TRBJ1-2 | NA
CASSSRDGSYEQYF | TGTGCCAGTAGTAGCCGGGACGGCAGCTACGAGCAGTACTTC | TRBV19 | many | 14 | TRBJ2-7 | NA
CASSVDRPSSGNTIYF | TGTGCCAGCAGCGTAGATCGGCCGAGCTCTGGAAACACCATATATTTT | TRBV9 | many | 16 | TRBJ1-3 | NA
CASSYSTVGYGYTF | TGTGCCAGCAGTTACTCGACAGTTGGCTATGGCTACACCTTC | TRBV6-5 | many | 14 | TRBJ1-2 | NA
CASSLRQPNTGELFF | TGTGCCAGCAGCTTGAGACAGCCGAACACCGGGGAGCTGTTTTTT | TRBV11-2 | many | 15 | TRBJ2-2 | NA
CASSEAPLAGVTDTQYF | TGTGCCAGCAGTGAAGCTCCCTTAGCGGGGGTCACAGATACGCAGTATTTT | TRBV6-1 | many | 17 | TRBJ2-3 | TRBD2
CASSYQGARTDTQYF | TGTGCCAGCAGTTATCAGGGGGCGCGCACAGATACGCAGTATTTT | TRBV6-6 | many | 15 | TRBJ2-3 | TRBD1
CASSLAGQGYNSPLHF | TGTGCCAGCAGCTTGGCGGGACAGGGGTATAATTCACCCCTCCACTTT | TRBV5-4 | many | 16 | TRBJ1-6 | TRBD1
CASSEGWGTYEAQYF | TGTGCCAGCAGTGAAGGATGGGGGACTTACGAGGCCCAGTACTTC | TRBV6-1 | many | 15 | TRBJ2-5 | NA
CASSLSRGGNTIYF | TGTGCCAGCAGTTTGTCCAGGGGTGGAAACACCATATATTTT | TRBV12-3/TRBV12-4 | many | 14 | TRBJ1-3 | NA
CASSVPQGPRGYQPQHF | TGTGCCAGCAGTGTCCCTCAGGGGCCAAGGGGATATCAGCCCCAGCATTTT | TRBV28 | many | 17 | TRBJ1-5 | NA
CASSPLGSSSYNEQFF | TGTGCCAGCAGCCCGTTGGGGAGTAGCTCCTACAATGAGCAGTTCTTC | TRBV12-3/TRBV12-4 | many | 16 | TRBJ2-1 | NA
CASREQGAAKNIQYF | TGTGCCAGCAGAGAACAGGGGGCAGCCAAAAACATTCAGTACTTC | TRBV2 | NA | 15 | TRBJ2-4 | TRBD1
CVSSPEQGLNAEAFF | TGTGTCAGCAGTCCAGAACAGGGGTTGAATGCTGAAGCTTTCTTT | TRBV12-3/TRBV12-4 | many | 15 | TRBJ1-1 | TRBD1
CSVAGPYEQYF | TGCAGCGTTGCAGGGCCCTACGAGCAGTACTTC | TRBV29-1 | many | 11 | TRBJ2-7 | NA
CASSLLASGWNEQFF | TGTGCCAGCAGCTTACTAGCTAGCGGGTGGAATGAGCAGTTCTTC | TRBV7-9 | many | 15 | TRBJ2-1 | TRBD2
CASSLWDRALNEQFF | TGTGCCAGCAGCTTATGGGACAGGGCCCTCAATGAGCAGTTCTTC | TRBV7-6 | many | 15 | TRBJ2-1 | TRBD1
CASSLEGGSQYF | TGTGCCAGCAGCTTAGAAGGGGGGTCCCAGTACTTC | TRBV11-2 | many | 12 | TRBJ2-7 | NA
CASSPGQGPKNIQYF | TGTGCCAGCAGCCCGGGACAGGGCCCCAAAAACATTCAGTACTTC | TRBV28 | many | 15 | TRBJ2-4 | TRBD1
CASSAGTASRVSYEQYF | TGTGCCAGCAGTGCCGGGACAGCCTCAAGGGTCTCCTACGAGCAGTACTTC | TRBV12-3/TRBV12-4 | many | 17 | TRBJ2-7 | TRBD1
CASSEGRGNTEAFF | TGTGCCAGCAGTGAAGGCAGGGGGAACACTGAAGCTTTCTTT | TRBV6-1 | NA | 14 | TRBJ1-1 | NA
CASSLTGEVTGELFF | TGTGCCAGCAGCTTGACAGGGGAAGTCACCGGGGAGCTGTTTTTT | TRBV5-4 | few | 15 | TRBJ2-2 | TRBD1
CASSPRESYEQYF | TGTGCCAGCAGTCCAAGGGAGTCCTACGAGCAGTACTTC | TRBV27 | many | 13 | TRBJ2-7 | NA
CASSLSFGEGEAFF | TGTGCCAGCAGCTTATCATTCGGGGAGGGTGAAGCTTTCTTT | TRBV7-3 | many | 14 | TRBJ1-1 | NA
CASSTQDRGKSGNTIYF | TGTGCCAGCAGCACCCAGGACAGGGGAAAATCTGGAAACACCATATATTTT | TRBV11-2 | many | 17 | TRBJ1-3 | TRBD1
CASSSISTYEQYF | TGTGCCAGCAGCTCGATATCGACCTACGAGCAGTACTTC | TRBV5-5 | many | 13 | TRBJ2-7 | NA
CASSLYGYSNQPQHF | TGTGCCAGCAGTTTATATGGGTATAGCAATCAGCCCCAGCATTTT | TRBV27 | many | 15 | TRBJ1-5 | NA
CASRQQGAGLNQPQHF | TGTGCCAGCAGACAACAGGGCGCGGGTCTAAATCAGCCCCAGCATTTT | TRBV2 | NA | 16 | TRBJ1-5 | NA
CANSQGGARDKAFF | TGCGCCAACAGCCAAGGAGGGGCGCGGGATAAAGCTTTCTTT | TRBV4-1 | many | 14 | TRBJ1-1 | NA
CASSVVGNSYEQYF | TGTGCCAGCAGCGTAGTTGGCAATTCCTACGAGCAGTACTTC | TRBV9 | many | 14 | TRBJ2-7 | NA
CASSQNRGQNYGYTF | TGTGCCAGCAGCCAGAACAGGGGGCAGAACTATGGCTACACCTTC | TRBV4-2 | many | 15 | TRBJ1-2 | TRBD1
CASSLSTRGETQYF | TGTGCCAGCAGTTTATCGACGCGGGGAGAGACCCAGTACTTC | TRBV27 | many | 14 | TRBJ2-5 | NA
CSARQTALTYEQYF | TGCAGTGCTCGTCAAACAGCCCTGACCTACGAGCAGTACTTC | TRBV20-1 | many | 14 | TRBJ2-7 | NA
CASRQQGSNQPQHF | TGCGCCAGCAGGCAACAGGGGAGCAATCAGCCCCAGCATTTT | TRBV5-1 | many | 14 | TRBJ1-5 | TRBD1
CSVIDSTSSYNEQFF | TGCAGCGTAATAGACAGCACAAGCTCCTACAATGAGCAGTTCTTC | TRBV29-1 | many | 15 | TRBJ2-1 | NA